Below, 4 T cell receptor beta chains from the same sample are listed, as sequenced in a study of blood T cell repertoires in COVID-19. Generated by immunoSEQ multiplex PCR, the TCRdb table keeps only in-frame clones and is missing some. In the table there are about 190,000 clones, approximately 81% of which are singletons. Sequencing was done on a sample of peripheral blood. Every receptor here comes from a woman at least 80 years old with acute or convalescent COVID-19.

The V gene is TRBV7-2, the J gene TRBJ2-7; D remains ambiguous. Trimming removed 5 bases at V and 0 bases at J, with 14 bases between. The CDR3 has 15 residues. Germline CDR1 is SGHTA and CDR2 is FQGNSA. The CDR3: CASSKNPGSSYEQYF. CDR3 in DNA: TGTGCCAGCAGCAAGAATCCCGGGTCCTCCTACGAGCAGTACTTC. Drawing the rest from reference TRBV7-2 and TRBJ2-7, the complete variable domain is GAGVSQSPSNKVTEKGKDVELRCDPISGHTALYWYRQSLGQGLEFLIYFQGNSAPDKSGLPSDRFSAERTGGSVSTLTIQRTQQEDSAVYLCASSKNPGSSYEQYFGPGTRLTVT.

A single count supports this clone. CDR3 sequence reads: CASSQLDRVQGAEAFF. The CDR3, as DNA: TGTGCCAGCAGCCAACTAGACAGGGTACAGGGGGCTGAAGCTTTCTTT. This chain joins TRBV16 and TRBJ1-1; 8 nucleotides align to TRBD1. This CDR3 has 16 amino acids. The germline V gene encodes CDR1 KGHSY and CDR2 FQNENV. V was pared by 2 bases and J by 6 bases, with 11 bases of the junction left unmatched.

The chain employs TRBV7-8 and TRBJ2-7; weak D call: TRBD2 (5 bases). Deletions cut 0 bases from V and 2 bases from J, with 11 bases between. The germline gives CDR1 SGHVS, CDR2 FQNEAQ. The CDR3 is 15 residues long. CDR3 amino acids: CASSLAFSAAYEQYF. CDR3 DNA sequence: TGTGCCAGCAGCTTAGCGTTTAGCGCAGCCTACGAGCAGTACTTC.

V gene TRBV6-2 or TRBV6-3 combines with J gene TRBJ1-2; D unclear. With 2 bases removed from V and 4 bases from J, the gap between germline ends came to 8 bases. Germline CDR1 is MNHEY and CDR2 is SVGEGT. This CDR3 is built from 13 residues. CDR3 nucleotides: TGTGCCAGCAGTTACCAACTCTTCTATGGCTACACCTTC. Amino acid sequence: CASSYQLFYGYTF.